A selection of T cell receptor beta chains follows, all from one sample in a study of shared clonotypes between healthy human individuals. The assay was immunoSEQ multiplex PCR, and TCRdb's table has in-frame clones only and misses some. The sample has 95,000 to 120,000 clones, about 67% seen once. The sample taken for sequencing was memory CD8+ T cells sorted from blood. The receptors were sampled from a woman aged 30 to 39 in good health. The CDR3 runs from the conserved cysteine through the conserved F or W. Fields, in order: CDR3 length, V gene, J gene, CDR3 protein.

>16|TRBV10-3|TRBJ2-1
CAIGGDRGVGYNEQFF
>17|TRBV7-9|TRBJ1-1
CASSLGVRVGPNTEAFF
>16|TRBV11-2|TRBJ2-2
CASSPIAGANTGELFF
>11|TRBV10-2|TRBJ2-2
CASRYAGELFF
>16|TRBV28|TRBJ2-7
CASSYTSLAAGYEQYF
>15|TRBV27|TRBJ2-5
CASSFVKGGLGTQYF
>16|TRBV21-1|TRBJ2-1
CASSKARGARINEQFF
>14|TRBV28|TRBJ1-1
CASRDRWADTEAFF
>14|TRBV30|TRBJ1-4
CAWGQGVWLEKLFF
>14|TRBV13|TRBJ2-1
CASIWAGGPNEQFF
>14|TRBV6-1|TRBJ2-1
CASSEATGSSEQFF
>15|TRBV5-1|TRBJ2-7
CASSLRTGGSNEQYF
>14|TRBV7-9|TRBJ2-5
CATFEAGGVETQYF
>15|TRBV6-4|TRBJ2-1
CASSDPAGAYNEQFF
>17|TRBV5-1|TRBJ1-4
CASSPGQNRGGDEKLFF
>17|TRBV5-1|TRBJ1-3
CASSVFGGALNGNTIYF
>14|TRBV4-1|TRBJ2-7
CASSQIAGASEQYF
>14|TRBV7-2|TRBJ2-7
CASSIQRDSHEQYF
>14|TRBV7-9|TRBJ1-2
CASSGGQGSIGYTF
>13|TRBV19|TRBJ2-5
CASSSYYQETQYF
>15|TRBV28|TRBJ2-7
CASSLSLASTYEQYF
>15|TRBV13|TRBJ2-7
CASSFNRGDFVEQYF
>15|TRBV27|TRBJ1-2
CASSAKGQNYYGYTF
>14|TRBV9|TRBJ1-1
CASSDGTGGTEAFF
>17|TRBV9|TRBJ2-4
CASSVGEGGLAKNIQYF
>15|TRBV29-1|TRBJ2-1
CSALVPGVAYNEQFF
>13|TRBV4-1|TRBJ1-1
CASSLQGNTEAFF
>16|TRBV28|TRBJ1-5
CASSLPLTGPHQPQHF
>12|TRBV27|TRBJ2-1
CASSSAYNEQFF